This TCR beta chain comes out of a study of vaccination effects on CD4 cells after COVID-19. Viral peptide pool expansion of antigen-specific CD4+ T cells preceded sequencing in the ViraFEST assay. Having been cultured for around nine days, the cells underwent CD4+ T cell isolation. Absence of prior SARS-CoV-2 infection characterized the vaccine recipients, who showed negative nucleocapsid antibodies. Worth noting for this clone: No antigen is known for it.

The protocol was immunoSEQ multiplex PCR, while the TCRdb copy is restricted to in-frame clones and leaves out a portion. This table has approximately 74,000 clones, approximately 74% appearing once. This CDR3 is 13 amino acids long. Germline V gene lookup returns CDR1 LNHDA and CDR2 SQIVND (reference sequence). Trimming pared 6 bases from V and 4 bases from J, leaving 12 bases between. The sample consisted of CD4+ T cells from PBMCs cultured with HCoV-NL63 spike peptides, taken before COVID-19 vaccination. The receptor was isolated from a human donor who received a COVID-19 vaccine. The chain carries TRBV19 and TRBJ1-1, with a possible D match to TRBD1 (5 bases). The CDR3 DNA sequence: TGTGCCAGTAGGGACGCTGGGGGCACTGAAGCTTTCTTT. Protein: CASRDAGGTEAFF.